This T cell receptor (beta chain) is from a study of PD-1 blockade in mismatch repair-deficient tumors. Clones were sequenced by immunoSEQ multiplex PCR, and TCRdb holds only the in-frame ones, with some missing. This sample has 95,000 to 150,000 clones; around 87% occur once, and the top ten carry about 14%. Sequences were derived from peripheral blood, sampled 44 weeks after starting pembrolizumab. The source of this sequence is an adult with mismatch repair-deficient cancer.

The CDR3 DNA follows: TGTGCCAGCAGTTTGCGAGTCGGAGACGAGCAGTACTTC. Its protein is CASSLRVGDEQYF. This rearrangement joins TRBV27 to TRBJ2-7; D is ambiguous. Germline V CDR1 and CDR2: MNHEY, SMNVEV (reference sequence). The CDR3 totals 13 residues. The V gene lost 3 bases and the J gene lost 5 bases, with 11 bases spanning the gap.